The rows below give T cell receptor beta chains drawn from one sample of a study of cytomegalovirus exposure and HLA in healthy donors. The protocol was immunoSEQ multiplex PCR, while the TCRdb copy is restricted to in-frame clones and leaves out a portion. Of about 200,000 clones listed, around 90% are singletons. The sample taken for sequencing was PBMCs. The origin of the receptors is a boy between 2 and 10 years old in good health and CMV-seronegative. CDR3s include the opening cysteine and the closing phenylalanine or tryptophan. Fields, in order: clone size, J gene, V gene, D gene, CDR3 protein, CDR3 DNA. A D gene is named only where the DNA matches it firmly. Some rows mark clone size as missing; the rest say once, few, many or name a class of expanded clone.

- TRBJ1-5 TRBV19 - CASGRDPALQPQHF TGTGCCAGTGGGAGGGACCCTGCTCTCCAGCCCCAGCATTTT
once TRBJ2-7 TRBV7-9 TRBD1 CASSLGLGTGSSYEQYF TGTGCCAGCAGCTTAGGCTTGGGGACAGGGAGCTCCTACGAGCAGTACTTC
- TRBJ2-3 TRBV4-2 - CASSQATSIDTQYF TGTGCCAGCAGCCAAGCGACTAGTATAGATACGCAGTATTTT
- TRBJ2-1 TRBV6-1 TRBD2 CASSILRGENEQFF TGTGCCAGCAGTATTCTTCGGGGGGAGAATGAGCAGTTCTTC
- TRBJ1-1 TRBV5-1 - CASSLVPGMNTEAFF TGCGCCAGCAGCTTGGTTCCAGGGATGAACACTGAAGCTTTCTTT
- TRBJ2-1 TRBV10-3 TRBD2 CAISGSGRRGNEQFF TGTGCCATCAGTGGGAGCGGGAGACGTGGCAATGAGCAGTTCTTC
few TRBJ2-3 TRBV30 TRBD2 CAWTGGWSTDTQYF TGTGCCTGGACGGGGGGGTGGAGCACAGATACGCAGTATTTT
- TRBJ2-5 TRBV7-8 - CASSLALRGRGQTQYF TGTGCCAGCAGCTTAGCGTTGCGGGGAAGGGGACAGACCCAGTACTTC
- TRBJ1-2 TRBV18 TRBD1 CASSPPGTADYGYTF TGTGCCAGCTCACCCCCCGGGACAGCAGACTATGGCTACACCTTC
- TRBJ2-7 TRBV10-3 TRBD2 CAPPLAGVYEQYF TGTGCGCCGCCACTAGCGGGGGTCTACGAGCAGTACTTC
- TRBJ2-2 TRBV6-5 - CASSYDDSVANRELFF TGTGCCAGCAGTTACGATGATAGCGTCGCGAACAGGGAGCTGTTTTTT
- TRBJ1-5 TRBV30 - CAWSVGPRVDQPQHF TGTGCCTGGAGTGTAGGTCCCCGGGTGGATCAGCCCCAGCATTTT
few TRBJ2-3 TRBV28 - CASSSQGSRTDTQYF TGTGCCAGCAGTTCTCAGGGGTCACGCACAGATACGCAGTATTTT
- TRBJ1-1 TRBV6-5 - CASSYGAAGMNTEAFF TGTGCCAGCAGTTACGGAGCGGCGGGGATGAACACTGAAGCTTTCTTT
once TRBJ2-5 TRBV12-1 - CAARERTQETQYF TGTGCAGCCCGTGAGCGCACCCAAGAGACCCAGTACTTC
- TRBJ2-7 TRBV27 - CASSPTDKATYEQYF TGTGCCAGCAGTCCTACCGACAAGGCCACCTACGAGCAGTACTTC
- TRBJ2-1 TRBV14 - CASTPGDSSYNEQFF TGTGCCAGCACTCCAGGGGATAGCTCCTACAATGAGCAGTTCTTC
- TRBJ1-1 TRBV18 - CASSPQRGANTEAFF TGTGCCAGCTCACCACAAAGGGGCGCGAACACTGAAGCTTTCTTT
- TRBJ2-3 TRBV5-1 - CASSDPTGFGTDTQYF TGCGCCAGCAGCGACCCTACAGGGTTTGGCACAGATACGCAGTATTTT
- TRBJ2-7 TRBV7-8 TRBD1 CASSLAGTGGYEQYF TGTGCCAGCAGCTTAGCGGGGACAGGGGGCTACGAGCAGTACTTC
- TRBJ2-3 TRBV5-6 TRBD2 CASSRGGGTDTQYF TGTGCCAGCAGCCGCGGGGGGGGCACAGATACGCAGTATTTT
- TRBJ1-2 TRBV19 - CASSITGSDGYTF TGTGCCAGTAGTATCACAGGGTCTGATGGCTACACCTTC
- TRBJ2-7 TRBV18 TRBD2 CASSSRHSGSYEQYF TGTGCCAGCTCCTCCCGCCATAGCGGGAGCTACGAGCAGTACTTC
- TRBJ1-2 TRBV28 TRBD1 CASSPDRVYGYTF TGTGCCAGCAGTCCTGACAGGGTCTATGGCTACACCTTC
- TRBJ2-7 TRBV28 TRBD1 CASRWDRRHEQYF TGTGCCAGCAGATGGGACAGGCGACACGAGCAGTACTTC
- TRBJ2-1 TRBV2 TRBD1 CASGARGFPNEQFF TGTGCCAGCGGAGCCAGGGGGTTCCCCAATGAGCAGTTCTTC
- TRBJ2-7 TRBV4-1 TRBD1 CASSQVNRGHEQYF TGCGCCAGCAGCCAAGTAAACAGGGGGCACGAGCAGTACTTC
few TRBJ2-7 TRBV27 - CASSLGESYEQYF TGTGCCAGCAGTTTAGGGGAGTCCTACGAGCAGTACTTC
- TRBJ2-5 TRBV7-8 TRBD2 CASSLRTSGYQETQYF TGTGCCAGCAGCCTTCGGACTAGCGGATACCAAGAGACCCAGTACTTC
- TRBJ1-3 TRBV7-9 - CSSSSAGNTIYF TGTTCCAGCAGCTCGGCTGGAAACACCATATATTTT
- TRBJ1-2 TRBV6-5 - CASSEGQYGYTF TGTGCCAGCAGTGAGGGACAATATGGCTACACCTTC
- TRBJ2-7 TRBV7-9 TRBD1 CASSERTGGAEQYF TGTGCCAGCAGCGAGAGGACAGGGGGCGCCGAGCAGTACTTC
- TRBJ2-7 TRBV5-4 TRBD1 CASSKPEGQYEQYF TGTGCCAGCAGCAAACCAGAGGGACAGTACGAGCAGTACTTC
- TRBJ2-7 TRBV4-2 TRBD1 CASSQEGTGPYEQYF TGTGCCAGCAGCCAGGAAGGGACAGGGCCCTACGAGCAGTACTTC
- TRBJ1-2 TRBV19 TRBD1 CASSRDRKYGYTF TGTGCCAGTTCCCGGGACAGGAAATACGGCTACACCTTC
- TRBJ2-1 TRBV28 TRBD2 CASSHTLLAEVGDEQFF TGTGCCAGCAGTCATACGCTACTAGCGGAGGTTGGGGATGAGCAGTTCTTC
- TRBJ2-2 TRBV19 TRBD2 CASSIPGGNTGELFF TGTGCCAGTAGTATCCCGGGGGGGAACACCGGGGAGCTGTTTTTT
- TRBJ2-3 TRBV28 TRBD1 CASSLGQGTDTQYF TGTGCCAGCAGTTTAGGACAGGGCACAGATACGCAGTATTTT
- TRBJ2-1 TRBV9 - CASSPGRSSYNEQFF TGTGCCAGTTCACCGGGGAGGAGCTCCTACAATGAGCAGTTCTTC
- TRBJ1-1 TRBV7-9 - CASSLGAGGAFF TGTGCCAGCAGCTTGGGCGCGGGAGGAGCTTTCTTT
- TRBJ1-1 TRBV30 - CAWSSGLKNTEAFF TGTGCCTGGAGTTCGGGTTTAAAGAACACTGAAGCTTTCTTT
- TRBJ1-4 TRBV6-5 - CASSYPRKLFF TGTGCCAGCTCCTATCCAAGAAAACTGTTTTTT
- TRBJ2-7 TRBV5-1 TRBD2 CASSLARGSEYEQYF TGCGCCAGCAGCTTGGCCCGCGGGAGTGAATACGAGCAGTACTTC
- TRBJ2-7 TRBV28 TRBD1 CASSLDREGEQYF TGTGCCAGCAGTTTAGACAGGGAAGGCGAGCAGTACTTC
- TRBJ2-7 TRBV5-1 - CASSLGTISSYEQYF TGCGCCAGCAGCTTAGGGACAATCAGCTCCTACGAGCAGTACTTC
- TRBJ2-1 TRBV28 TRBD2 CASSLVAGVSYNEQFF TGTGCCAGCAGTTTGGTAGCGGGGGTCTCCTACAATGAGCAGTTCTTC
few TRBJ2-3 TRBV15 - CATSREQLDTQYF TGTGCCACCAGCAGAGAACAGCTAGATACGCAGTATTTT
- TRBJ1-2 TRBV15 TRBD1 CATSRDYPAGGGYGYTF TGTGCCACCAGCAGAGATTACCCTGCAGGGGGCGGCTATGGCTACACCTTC
- TRBJ1-4 TRBV6-7 - CASSYSRGPNEKLFF TGTGCCAGCAGTTATTCCAGGGGACCAAATGAAAAACTGTTTTTT
- TRBJ1-1 TRBV5-1 TRBD1 CASSLGTGFANTEAFF TGCGCCAGCAGCTTGGGGACAGGGTTTGCGAACACTGAAGCTTTCTTT
- TRBJ1-1 TRBV9 TRBD1 CANSVPQGANTEAFF TGTGCCAACAGCGTCCCACAGGGGGCGAACACTGAAGCTTTCTTT
- TRBJ1-2 TRBV6-5 - CASSYYKAPRDGYTF TGTGCCAGCAGTTACTATAAGGCCCCACGGGATGGCTACACCTTC
- TRBJ1-5 TRBV9 - CASSARPGNQPQHF TGTGCCAGCAGCGCCAGGCCGGGCAATCAGCCCCAGCATTTT